The 18 T cell receptor beta chains given below trace back to one sample, sequenced in a study of graft-versus-host responses after intestinal transplantation. Graft-derived tissue was subjected to processing to liberate intraepithelial and lamina propria lymphocytes. Sequencing used immunoSEQ multiplex PCR; TCRdb keeps in-frame clones, though not all of them. The data contain 3,000 to 4,000 clones, 85% of them singletons. The material was ileum tissue, obtained 650 to 690 days after intestinal transplant. These receptor sequences come from a human patient who received an intestinal transplant, so some T cells may come from the graft donor.

V and J are TRBV12-5 and TRBJ1-5; perhaps TRBD1 as D (6 bases). Trimming left V 6 bases short and J 0 bases short, with 18 bases between. CDR3 length: 17 amino acids. Germline V lookup: CDR1 LGHNT, CDR2 FRNRAP. The chain's CDR3 is CASGWTVDGNSNQPQHF. As DNA, the CDR3 is TGTGCTAGTGGGTGGACAGTTGATGGCAATAGCAATCAGCCCCAGCATTTT.

This sequence joins TRBV7-6 and TRBJ2-7; D is undetermined. The length of the CDR3 is 14 residues. CDR1 is SGHVS, CDR2 FNYEAQ, per germline. The ends were cut back, 2 bases at V and 1 base at J, with 9 bases in the middle. Here the CDR3 DNA reads TGTGCCAGCAGCTTACAGGATGGTTCCTACGAGCAGTACTTC. Translating gives CASSLQDGSYEQYF.

The chain links TRBV9 to TRBJ2-3, with unresolved D. The germline V and J ends were trimmed by 3 bases and 1 base, with 9 bases remaining between them. CDR1 and CDR2 from the germline V gene are SGDLS and YYNGEE. The length of the CDR3 is 14 residues. The CDR3 spells CASSGAWGTDTQYF. Here the CDR3 DNA reads TGTGCCAGCAGCGGGGCCTGGGGCACAGATACGCAGTATTTT.

J is TRBJ2-2 and V is TRBV11-2, with 11 bases that match TRBD2. CDR1 SGHAT and CDR2 FQNNGV come from the germline V gene. The J segment lost 6 bases and the V segment lost 2 bases, leaving 5 bases of the junction unmatched. This CDR3 region has 16 residues. CDR3 nucleotides: TGTGCCAGCAGCTTATTTTATAGCGGGGGGGCCGGGGAGCTGTTTTTT. This translates into CASSLFYSGGAGELFF. The variable domain in full, with the rest retrieved from reference TRBV11-2 and TRBJ2-2, is EAGVAQSPRYKIIEKRQSVAFWCNPISGHATLYWYQQILGQGPKLLIQFQNNGVVDDSQLPKDRFSAERLKGVDSTLKIQPAKLEDSAVYLCASSLFYSGGAGELFFGEGSRLTVL.

The chain uses TRBV29-1 and TRBJ1-1, with 7 bases identical to TRBD1. Looked up from germline, CDR1 is SQVTM and CDR2 is ANQGSEA. There are 15 residues in the CDR3. The V gene end was trimmed by 6 bases and the J gene end by 4 bases; junction bases not matched to a gene: 14. As DNA, the CDR3 is TGCAGCGTCGATAAGGGGGCGGCTCGTCGCACTGAAGCTTTCTTT. The encoded protein is CSVDKGAARRTEAFF.

The chain uses TRBV11-2 and TRBJ2-1; D unclear. Trimming removed 5 bases from V and 4 bases from J, with 6 bases in between. Germline V lookup: CDR1 SGHAT, CDR2 FQNNGV. CDR3 size: 12 residues. This CDR3 reads CASSTRYNEQFF. In nucleotides, the CDR3 is TGTGCCAGCAGCACGCGGTACAATGAGCAGTTCTTC.

The V and J genes are TRBV6-1 and TRBJ1-4; D is undetermined. V lost 1 base to trimming and J lost 8 bases, with 14 bases between them. Germline lookup yields CDR1 MNHNS and CDR2 SASEGT. The CDR3 has 15 amino acids. The CDR3 DNA sequence: TGTGCCAGCAGTGAAGAAGCAGGCGAGAGCGAAAAACTGTTTTTT. It yields the protein CASSEEAGESEKLFF.

The chain combines TRBV6-5 with TRBJ2-3; TRBD1 agrees at 7 bases. Germline V CDR1 and CDR2: MNHEY, SVGAGI. V was clipped by 6 bases and J by 6 bases; unmatched bases: 9. The CDR3 runs to 14 residues. The CDR3 DNA reads as TGTGCCAGCAGCCCAGGACAGGTTTGGGATACGCAGTATTTT. Its protein is CASSPGQVWDTQYF.

The chain recombines TRBV4-1 with TRBJ1-2, with D unresolved. The CDR3 is 15 amino acids. Trimming stripped 3 bases from V and 0 bases from J, with 11 bases between. Germline assignment: CDR1 MGHRA and CDR2 YSYEKL. This CDR3 reads CASSQKDGANYGYTF. Here the CDR3 DNA reads TGCGCCAGCAGCCAGAAGGACGGAGCTAACTATGGCTACACCTTC.

The chain combines TRBV9 with TRBJ2-5, with D possibly matching TRBD2 (5 bases). Deletions cut 0 bases from V and 1 base from J, with 13 bases between. The CDR3 has 16 amino acids. Germline CDR1 is SGDLS and CDR2 is YYNGEE. The CDR3 DNA is TGTGCCAGCAGCGTAGGGGCTAGCATGATCCAAGAGACCCAGTACTTC. Translated, it gives CASSVGASMIQETQYF.

The rearrangement uses TRBV30 and TRBJ1-1; tentative D call: TRBD1 (5 bases). The CDR3 extends over 10 amino acids. CDR1 is GTSNPN and CDR2 is SVGIG in the germline V gene (reference sequence). V lost 3 bases to trimming and J lost 11 bases, with 10 bases between them. CDR3 bases: TGTGCCTGGAGGACAGAGGAGGCTTTCTTT. It encodes CAWRTEEAFF.

The chain uses TRBV19 and TRBJ2-5; 7 positions agree with TRBD1. With the DNA end fitting TRBJ2-7 better, the J assignment may be wrong. Per germline, CDR1 LNHDA and CDR2 SQIVND (reference sequence). The CDR3 contains 13 residues. In DNA form, the CDR3 reads TGTGCCAGTTCGACAGGGAGCTCCTACGAGCAGTACTTC. Its translation is CASSTGSSYEQYF.

This clone was counted a single time. The genes are TRBV7-7 and TRBJ1-6, with D unclear. The V gene's germline CDR1 is SSHAT and CDR2 FNYEAQ (reference sequence). V lost 1 base and J lost 9, with 7 bases in between. This CDR3 spans 13 amino acids. CDR3 in amino acids: CASSLDQLSPLHF. The DNA for the CDR3 is TGTGCCAGCAGCTTAGATCAGCTTTCACCCCTCCACTTT.

The rearrangement links TRBV10-2 to TRBJ1-1, with a weak D call TRBD1 (5 bases). CDR3 length equals 14 residues. CDR1 WSHSY and CDR2 SAAADI come from the germline V gene. V gave up 7 bases and J gave up 1 base, with 13 bases separating them. CDR3 DNA: TGCGCCAGCAACCTGGTGGGGGGGAACACTGAAGCTTTCTTT. Translation gives CASNLVGGNTEAFF.

The chain is built from TRBV6-5 and TRBJ1-2, with D tentatively TRBD1 (5 bases). This CDR3 spans 13 amino acids. In germline, CDR1 is MNHEY, CDR2 SVGAGI. V lost 6 bases, J lost 7 bases, and 15 bases lay in between. The CDR3 is CASSGGAQGGYTF. CDR3 bases: TGTGCCAGCAGCGGAGGGGCCCAGGGTGGCTACACCTTC.

The chain joins TRBV30 to TRBJ1-2; D is unclear. The length of the CDR3 is 13 residues. In germline, CDR1 is GTSNPN, CDR2 SVGIG (reference sequence). V was clipped by 2 bases and J by 2 bases, with 9 bases between them. The CDR3 sequence is CAWSLNSNYGYTF. CDR3 sequence (DNA): TGTGCCTGGAGTCTCAATTCGAACTATGGCTACACCTTC.

The V and J genes are TRBV7-8 and TRBJ2-2, with 15 nucleotides matching TRBD2. The V gene's germline CDR1 is SGHVS and CDR2 FQNEAQ. Losses at the gene ends were 5 bases for V and 0 bases for J; bases not matched to a gene: 7. This CDR3 has 19 residues. The CDR3 DNA follows: TGTGCCAGCAGCCATCAGGGACTAGCGGGGGGCGCGAACACCGGGGAGCTGTTTTTT. Translation gives CASSHQGLAGGANTGELFF.

The genes are TRBV11-2 and TRBJ2-1; 9 nucleotides align to TRBD2. CDR1 SGHAT and CDR2 FQNNGV come from the germline V gene. V trimming: 2 bases; J trimming: 5 bases; junction bases outside the gene matches: 4. This CDR3 contains 15 residues. DNA of the CDR3: TGTGCCAGCAGCTTAATCGCGGGGGGGGACAATGAGCAGTTCTTC. Protein: CASSLIAGGDNEQFF.